The T cell receptor beta chain under discussion was sequenced for a study of blood T cell repertoires in COVID-19. Study summary: The United States, Italy and Spain were the sources of the acute and convalescent COVID-19 samples. T cells, B-cell-depleted T cells, or PBMCs supplied cDNA or gDNA.

Authors' processing steps: Amplification of reference gene primers was used by the study to estimate nucleated cell counts. Assay: immunoSEQ multiplex PCR; the TCRdb copy retains only in-frame clones and omits some. For V, J and clone size, that table is used; D and trimming come from the DNA. The sample lists about 260,000 clones, about 89% occurring once. This CDR3 spans 13 amino acids. Germline values: CDR1 SNHLY, CDR2 FYNNEI. Trimming pared 7 bases from V and 4 bases from J, leaving 12 bases between. This clone was counted ten times or more. The specimen was peripheral blood. J is TRBJ2-3 and V is TRBV2; D ambiguous. The TCR comes from a man between 35 and 55 years old with active or convalescent COVID-19. CDR3 loop: CASTPNRADTQYF. The CDR3 nucleotides read TGTGCCAGCACCCCGAACCGAGCAGATACGCAGTATTTT.